What follows are 14 T cell receptor beta chains derived from one specimen sequenced in a study of blood T cells in healthy people across ages. Then a second PCR, running roughly 6 to 12 cycles, was carried out with a sample-barcoded 5' primer and a J-beta primer mix. MiXCR was run by TCRdb on the 5' RACE reads, yielding one entry per CDR3 protein. In the table there are roughly 1,700,000 distinct CDR3 sequences, 28% of which are singletons. The specimen was blood. The receptors here all came from a woman aged 25 to 39 in good health.

This chain's CDR3 is CASSPIGYSNQPQHF. The CDR3 bases are TGTGCCAGCAGCCCGATCGGGTATAGCAATCAGCCCCAGCATTTT. The chain recombines TRBV12-3 or TRBV12-4 with TRBJ1-5; D not certain. This CDR3 has 15 residues. With 6 bases removed from V and 0 bases from J, the gap between germline ends came to 12 bases.

The chain employs TRBV7-3 and TRBJ2-7, with D uncertain. Trimming removed 5 bases at V and 6 bases at J, with 14 bases between. Germline V CDR1 and CDR2: SGHTA, FQGTGA. This CDR3 region has 13 residues. The CDR3 here is CASSLHRGTEQYF. The CDR3 region has the DNA TGTGCCAGCAGCCTTCACCGTGGCACCGAGCAGTACTTC.

CDR3 in DNA: TGTGCCAGAATGGGACAGGGGATAAGCGGGGAGCTGTTTTTT. This sequence encodes CARMGQGISGELFF. The chain joins TRBV6-1 to TRBJ2-2; TRBD1 aligns across 10 bases. J was trimmed by 7 bases and V by 9 bases; bases with no gene match: 8. The CDR3 is made up of 14 amino acids. The V gene's germline CDR1 is MNHNS and CDR2 SASEGT.

The chain joins TRBV20-1 to TRBJ1-6; D is uncertain. The CDR3 sequence is 13 residues long. Germline V gives CDR1 DFQATT, CDR2 SNEGSKA (reference sequence). V lost 2 bases and J lost 8, with 10 bases in between. CDR3 protein: CSARRTGYSPLHF. As DNA, the CDR3 is TGCAGTGCTAGACGGACGGGATATTCACCCCTCCACTTT.

This chain uses TRBV12-5 with TRBJ2-1; 8 bases agree with TRBD2. The ends lost 4 bases at V and 3 bases at J; junction bases unmatched: 2. Per germline, CDR1 LGHNT and CDR2 FRNRAP. The CDR3 is 14 residues long. The CDR3, as DNA: TGTGCTAGTGGTTCGACTAGCGTCTACAATGAGCAGTTCTTC. Translated: CASGSTSVYNEQFF.

The chain has TRBV5-1 and TRBJ2-7; D remains ambiguous. The CDR3 runs to 13 residues. The germline CDR1 and CDR2 sequences are SGHRS and YFSETQ. V was trimmed by 4 bases and J by 3 bases, leaving 11 bases between them. The CDR3 DNA is TGCGCCAGCAGCCCAGAAACAAACTACGAGCAGTACTTC. Protein: CASSPETNYEQYF. Together with reference TRBV5-1 and TRBJ2-7, the CDR3 gives the full variable domain: KAGVTQTPRYLIKTRGQQVTLSCSPISGHRSVSWYQQTPGQGLQFLFEYFSETQRNKGNFPGRFSGRQFSNSRSEMNVSTLELGDSALYLCASSPETNYEQYFGPGTRLTVT.

V is TRBV20-1 and J is TRBJ2-5; 13 bases agree with TRBD2. The CDR3 has 16 residues. V gave up 6 bases and J gave up 5 bases; unmatched junction bases: 12. Germline V gene sequence: CDR1 DFQATT, CDR2 SNEGSKA (reference sequence). Here the CDR3 reads CSAPGLAGFGAETQYF. CDR3 sequence (DNA): TGCAGTGCGCCGGGACTAGCGGGATTTGGGGCGGAGACCCAGTACTTC.

This clonotype was detected ten times or more. This rearrangement joins TRBV10-3 to TRBJ2-5; 7 positions agree with TRBD1. In germline, CDR1 is ENHRY, CDR2 SYGVKD. V dropped 11 bases and J dropped 0; count of bases not matched to a gene: 3. The CDR3 runs 12 residues. This chain's CDR3 is CASTGNQETQYF. The CDR3 nucleotides read TGTGCCTCGACAGGGAACCAAGAGACCCAGTACTTC.

This clonotype was seen more than once but under ten times. The rearrangement uses TRBV19 and TRBJ1-5; tentatively, D is TRBD1 (5 bases). Germline V CDR1 and CDR2: LNHDA, SQIVND (reference sequence). This CDR3 has 13 amino acids. CDR3 sequence reads: CASMGRGNQPQHF. The CDR3 DNA follows: TGTGCTTCTATGGGACGGGGAAATCAGCCCCAGCATTTT.

This chain joins TRBV20-1 and TRBJ2-3; D perhaps matches TRBD2 (6 bases). V shed 6 bases and J shed 1 base, with 14 bases lying between them. This CDR3 is 14 amino acids long. Germline CDR1 reads DFQATT; CDR2 reads SNEGSKA (reference sequence). CDR3 DNA sequence: TGCAGTGCGCGGAGCGGGTCTCGCACAGATACGCAGTATTTT. Translation gives CSARSGSRTDTQYF.

Ten or more counts support this clonotype. The chain employs TRBV7-9 and TRBJ2-5; TRBD2 matches at 7 bases. There are 16 residues in the CDR3. Germline V gene data show CDR1 as SEHNR and CDR2 as FQNEAQ (reference sequence). With V trimmed by 2 bases and J by 2 bases, 8 bases remained unmatched. As DNA, the CDR3 is TGTGCCAGCAGCTTATGGAGCGGGGCTTATCAAGAGACCCAGTACTTC. Amino acids: CASSLWSGAYQETQYF.

Worth noting for this clonotype: This sequence may be a read error, since a much larger clone differs from it by one base. The CDR3 nucleotides read TGTGCCAGCAGCCCGTTGGCGGGAGGCACATACAATGAGCAGTACTTC. Its translation: CASSPLAGGTYNEQYF. The rearrangement uses TRBV7-9 and TRBJ2-1, with 8 positions matching TRBD2. The J call may not be correct, given that the DNA end is closer to TRBJ2-7. The CDR3 sequence is 16 residues long. From germline, CDR1 is SEHNR and CDR2 FQNEAQ (reference sequence).

The rearrangement joins TRBV5-8 to TRBJ2-2; D uncertain. The CDR3 is 12 amino acids. V was shortened by 8 bases and J by 5 bases, with 10 bases between the two germline ends. Per the germline V gene, CDR1 is SGHTS and CDR2 is YDEGEE. CDR3 protein: CASRKETGELFF. CDR3 nucleotide sequence: TGTGCCAGTCGAAAAGAGACCGGGGAGCTGTTTTTT.

In this sample, this clonotype turned up a few times. At one end, the junction sequence differs from germline, possibly due to a read error. The V and J genes are TRBV5-6 and TRBJ2-7, with unresolved D. The CDR3 loop spans 11 amino acids. Germline V CDR1 and CDR2: SGHDT, YYEEEE. CDR3 loop: CASSVAYGQYF. The CDR3 DNA follows: TGTGCCAGCAGCGTAGCCTACGGGCAGTACTTC.